The TCR beta chain under discussion was sequenced for a study of control samples from healthy donors and cancer patients. V lost 7 bases to trimming and J lost 6 bases, with 21 bases between them. The CDR3 contains 16 residues. Germline V gives CDR1 MDHEN, CDR2 SYDVKM. TCRdb's copy holds only in-frame clones and misses some; the assay was immunoSEQ multiplex PCR. The sample has some 150,000 clones; about 91% are singletons. The receptor comes from a man younger than 40 in good health. Sequences were obtained from blood. This chain uses TRBV28 with TRBJ1-4; a weak D match, TRBD1 (6 bases). The CDR3 loop reads CASTVGGAWGYEKLFF. In DNA form, the CDR3 reads TGTGCCAGCACCGTGGGGGGCGCCTGGGGGTATGAAAAACTGTTTTTT. Full variable domain (rest looked up from reference TRBV28 and TRBJ1-4): DVKVTQSSRYLVKRTGEKVFLECVQDMDHENMFWYRQDPGLGLRLIYFSYDVKMKEKGDIPEGYSVSREKKERFSLILESASTNQTSMYLCASTVGGAWGYEKLFFGSGTQLSVL.